This TCR beta chain appears in the sequencing data of a study of human T cells and chemical hapten exposure (dated by TCRdb to 2020 to 2022). In the study overall: The libraries were sequenced as a pool, and the TCR yield per sample differed mostly because of small variations in library volumes within the pool. The study tracked peripheral blood TCR repertoire changes in vivo during primary and secondary sensitization to the hapten diphenylcyclopropenone (DPC) in alopecia patients. Paper-wide results and their limitations: After repeated subsampling, the strength of the expansion versus patch-test correlation and the threshold at which it became significant changed. DPC sensitization did not change the number of TCRs with a frequency above 1 in 1000, and there was no evidence of changes in global repertoire structure.

Total RNA was extracted from unfractionated whole blood collected in Tempus Blood RNA tubes. As TCR sequencing controls, roughly 5 healthy volunteers were used, with blood taken at day 0, 2 weeks and 6 weeks. Only a few counts were recorded for this clonotype. Its antigen target is currently unknown. Nothing much larger sits one base from this clone, and base qualities are not available. The CDR3 runs 16 residues from the cysteine to the phenylalanine. Only CDR3 DNA is held: 48 bases, read in frame from base 1. CDR1 and CDR2 were assigned from the germline V gene as SGHTA and FQGNSA. V is shortened by 1 base, J by 3 bases, and the region joining them spans 13 bases. During library preparation, unique molecular identifiers were attached to individual cDNA molecules so that TCRs could be counted quantitatively and reproducibly. Each blood RNA sample was used to sequence both TCR alpha and TCR beta chains. In the paper's pipeline: A median of roughly 100,000 TCRs per sample was observed, with a range of about 20,000 to 690,600. The Decombinator software suite was used to annotate V, J and CDR3 in the TCR reads. For PS versus PT1 abundance plots, all samples were subsampled to the same number of TCRs (28,000). Expanded TCRs were defined as absent before sensitization and observed at least eight times at the 2-week time point. The raw public reads went through TCRdb reprocessing: fastp at Q25, MiXCR clone calling, in-frame beta chains kept. Every CDR3 protein is listed once, alongside the most common genes and DNA of its rows. These V and J calls are TCRdb output, not the study's own analysis. The sample records roughly 120,000 distinct CDR3 sequences, 8.5% to 9% of which are singletons. More than 1.3% of the sample is taken by the ten largest.

The sample comprised whole blood. The sequence derives from a human donor in good health. Some clones in this sample may be carry-over from other donors' samples. Donor details come from another sample of the same person, matched by shared clones. The chain was built from TRBV7-2 and TRBJ1-5; the D gene remains uncertain. The DNA reads TGTGCCAGCAGCTTAGGATCCCCGGTCCTCAATCAGCCCCAGCATTTT. This codes for CASSLGSPVLNQPQHF. Beyond the CDR3, the reference TRBV7-2 and TRBJ1-5 genes provide the residues; the full variable domain reads: GAGVSQSPSNKVTEKGKDVELRCDPISGHTALYWYRQSLGQGLEFLIYFQGNSAPDKSGLPSDRFSAERTGGSVSTLTIQRTQQEDSAVYLCASSLGSPVLNQPQHFGDGTRLSIL.